The rows below give T cell receptor beta chains drawn from one sample of a study of T cell responses to AZD1222 COVID-19 vaccine. Method: immunoSEQ multiplex PCR; TCRdb's copy keeps in-frame clones and lacks some. The sample includes about 110,000 clones, roughly 93% of them seen just once. The sequencing here drew on peripheral blood, taken 28 days after the second AZD1222 dose. The receptors come from an adult who received the AZD1222 COVID-19 vaccine. CDR3s include the opening cysteine and the closing phenylalanine or tryptophan. The D gene is left open where the match is weak. The size of a clone is reported for some rows only, either as once, few or many, or as a class for expanded clones.

j_call d_call v_call clone_size cdr3_nt cdr3_aa
TRBJ1-5 TRBD1 TRBV7-2 - TGTGCCAGCAGCTTACTACCCACAGGGGTGGCTCAGCCCCAGCATTTT CASSLLPTGVAQPQHF
TRBJ1-3 - TRBV4-2 - TGTGCCAGCAGCAAACTAGGTCAGGACGCTGGAAACACCATATATTTT CASSKLGQDAGNTIYF
TRBJ2-1 TRBD1 TRBV5-4 - TGTGCCAGCAGCTTCGGGACAGGGGGTTTCGATGAGCAGTTCTTC CASSFGTGGFDEQFF
TRBJ2-3 TRBD1 TRBV6-6 - TGTGCCAGCACCCGGACAGGGACAGATACGCAGTATTTT CASTRTGTDTQYF
TRBJ2-2 - TRBV10-3 - TGTGCCATCAGTGTGAACCTGAACACCGGGGAGCTGTTTTTT CAISVNLNTGELFF
TRBJ2-3 TRBD2 TRBV6-1 - TGTGCCAGCAGTGTCCGGGTTGGGCGGGGGGCCACAGATACGCAGTATTTT CASSVRVGRGATDTQYF
TRBJ2-1 TRBD2 TRBV3-1/TRBV3-2 - TGTGCCAGTGGGACTAGCGGGGTTTACAATGAGCAGTTCTTC CASGTSGVYNEQFF
TRBJ2-3 - TRBV5-4 - TGTGCCAGCAGCTTGACCCAGGGGACAGATACGCAGTATTTT CASSLTQGTDTQYF
TRBJ1-5 - TRBV29-1 - TGCAGCGTTGCAAAGGACTTCAATCAGCCCCAGCATTTT CSVAKDFNQPQHF
TRBJ2-5 - TRBV2 - TGTGCCAGCAGATCCCTGGGGGGATGGGAGACCCAGTACTTC CASRSLGGWETQYF
TRBJ2-1 TRBD2 TRBV6-5 once TGTGCCAGCAGTCCTACGGGACTAGCGCAGTTCTTC CASSPTGLAQFF
TRBJ1-1 - TRBV5-1 once TGCGCCAGCAGCTTTCTGGACCCCGGCGGAGCTTTCTTT CASSFLDPGGAFF
TRBJ1-5 - TRBV4-2 - TGTGCCAGCAGCCATGGGGTCGGGCAGCCCCAGCATTTT CASSHGVGQPQHF
TRBJ1-1 TRBD1 TRBV3-1/TRBV3-2 - TGTGCCAGCAGCCAAGCCCGGACAGGGTACACTGAAGCTTTCTTT CASSQARTGYTEAFF
TRBJ2-1 TRBD2 TRBV11-3 - TGTGCCAGCAGCTCGGATTATGTGGAGCGGGAGGGGTTTCGGGAGCAGTTCTTC CASSSDYVEREGFREQFF
TRBJ2-7 - TRBV18 - TGTGCCAGCTCACCCAATGGAGCAACGCGTTACGAGCAGTACTTC CASSPNGATRYEQYF
TRBJ1-6 - TRBV19 - TGTGCCAGTAGACAGGGTTTTGGCGATTCACCCCTCCACTTT CASRQGFGDSPLHF
TRBJ2-1 TRBD1 TRBV7-6 - TGTGCCAGCAGCCCTAAGACAGGGGGGAATGAGCAGTTCTTC CASSPKTGGNEQFF
TRBJ1-5 TRBD1 TRBV2 - TGTGCCAGCAGGGGTACCGGGACAGTTTATAGCAATCAGCCCCAGCATTTT CASRGTGTVYSNQPQHF
TRBJ2-3 - TRBV3-1/TRBV3-2 - TGTGCCAGCAGCCAACTGGCGGCGGATACGCAGTATTTT CASSQLAADTQYF
TRBJ1-1 - TRBV5-1 - TGCGCCAGCAGCTTGGTTTCAGGGGCGGACTCCGAAGCTTTCTTT CASSLVSGADSEAFF
TRBJ1-1 - TRBV6-5 - TGTGCCAGCACGCGGGGTCGCCCCACTGAAGCTTTCTTT CASTRGRPTEAFF
TRBJ2-2 - TRBV28 - TGTGCCAGCAGTTTAGGCCCAGGGGATATAGTCACCGGGGAGCTGTTTTTT CASSLGPGDIVTGELFF
TRBJ2-1 TRBD1 TRBV28 - TGTGCCAGCAGTTCGGGACAGAGCTATGAGCAGTTCTTC CASSSGQSYEQFF
TRBJ1-1 - TRBV5-1 - TGCGCCAGCAGCACCGGGACGGAACACACTGAAGCTTTCTTT CASSTGTEHTEAFF
TRBJ2-2 TRBD1 TRBV6-5 - TGTGCCAGCAGTTATTGGGACAGGGGGGACGGGGAGCTGTTTTTT CASSYWDRGDGELFF
TRBJ1-3 - TRBV7-2 - TGTGCCAGCAGCTTACACCAGGGGCTCTCTGGAAACACCATATATTTT CASSLHQGLSGNTIYF
TRBJ2-1 - TRBV27 - TGTGCCAGCAGTTTACTCTGGGAACGGGATGAGCAGTTCTTC CASSLLWERDEQFF
TRBJ1-6 TRBD1 TRBV27 - TGTGCCAGCAGTACCGGGACAGCGCCCGGGAATTCACCCCTCCACTTT CASSTGTAPGNSPLHF
TRBJ2-3 - TRBV6-5 - TGTGCCAGCAGTTACGGGCTTCAGGGCACGACAGATACGCAGTATTTT CASSYGLQGTTDTQYF
TRBJ1-3 TRBD1 TRBV5-1 - TGCGCCAGCAGCTTGACAGGGGAATCTGGAAACACCATATATTTT CASSLTGESGNTIYF
TRBJ1-1 TRBD1 TRBV29-1 - TGCAGCGTTGAGGTACAGGGGGACACTGAAGCTTTCTTT CSVEVQGDTEAFF
TRBJ2-1 TRBD2 TRBV14 - TGTGCCAGCAGTTCCTTAGCGGGAGCTAGGAATGAGCAGTTCTTC CASSSLAGARNEQFF
TRBJ1-1 - TRBV5-4 - TGTGCCAGCAGCTTGAGGGTAGAAGGGACTGAAGCTTTCTTT CASSLRVEGTEAFF
TRBJ2-7 - TRBV9 - TGTGCCAGCAGCGTAGGTGCAGACTACGAGCAGTACTTC CASSVGADYEQYF
TRBJ1-6 - TRBV3-1/TRBV3-2 - TGTGCCAGCAGCCAAGGGCCTAACTATAATTCACCCCTCCACTTT CASSQGPNYNSPLHF
TRBJ2-2 - TRBV9 - TGTGCCAGCAGCGTAGACGGGGGTCCCTACTCCGTCGGGGAGCTGTTTTTT CASSVDGGPYSVGELFF